This entry is about one T cell receptor beta chain. What it binds is not known. The V segment lost 6 bases and the J segment 7 bases; nucleotides outside the gene matches: 6. The germline gives CDR1 MDHEN, CDR2 SYDVKM. The CDR3 covers 13 residues. This sample stems from a study of cytomegalovirus exposure and HLA in healthy donors. Study observations and caveats: The CMV antigen specificity of a few CMV-associated chains was confirmed through in vitro analysis.

The data were produced by immunoSEQ multiplex PCR, yet TCRdb's version contains in-frame clones alone and is incomplete. The profile shows 150,000 or so clones, 85% to 90% of them singletons. The approximately 120-subject validation cohort, separate from the approximately 670-subject first cohort, included the donors. V is TRBV28 and J is TRBJ2-1; TRBD1 matches at 7 bases. What was sequenced was PBMCs. The TCR sequence derives from a woman aged 25 to 45 in good health and CMV-seropositive. The CDR3 sequence: CASSRDRGNEQFF. The DNA for the CDR3 is TGTGCCAGCAGCCGGGACAGAGGGAATGAGCAGTTCTTC.